The count of the clone carrying this T cell receptor (beta chain) is one. What it recognizes is unknown. These data originate in a study of shared clonotypes between healthy human individuals. General study points: Tissues were not sampled, only blood, and their repertoires likely differ.

Germline CDR1 and CDR2: SEHNR and FQNEAQ (reference sequence). The CDR3 is made up of 11 amino acids. The V gene lost 1 base and the J gene lost 9 bases, with 4 bases spanning the gap. The protocol was immunoSEQ multiplex PCR, while the TCRdb copy is restricted to in-frame clones and leaves out a portion. The table has about 1.4 million clones, approximately 96% seen once. Source material: naive CD4+ T cells sorted from blood. Subset in this sample: CD45RA+ positively selected. The TCR originated in a man in his thirties or forties in good health. The V gene is TRBV7-9, the J gene TRBJ2-1; D not resolved. In DNA, the CDR3 is TGTGCCAGCAGCTTAGGGGGTGAGCAGTTCTTC. This encodes CASSLGGEQFF.